The 9 T cell receptor beta chains presented below share a single source sample, sequenced in a study of T cell repertoires in cytomegalovirus infection. TCRdb called the reads again in MiXCR, with one record for every CDR3 protein. The table records some 500,000 distinct CDR3 sequences, 30% to 40% of them present only once. Antigen specificity for these receptors is unknown. This sample comprised cultured PBMCs, obtained from culture after CMV antigen stimulation. These receptors were taken from a human donor in good health (CMV status not recorded). Some clones in this sample may be carry-over from other donors' samples.

The V gene is TRBV28, the J gene TRBJ1-6; D unclear. Germline V gene sequence: CDR1 MDHEN, CDR2 SYDVKM. There are 16 residues in the CDR3. The V gene lost 6 bases and the J gene lost 4 bases, with 16 bases spanning the gap. The CDR3 DNA reads TGTGCCAGCAGCCTACAGTTGTTACTGTATAATTCACCCCTCCACTTT. Translation gives CASSLQLLLYNSPLHF.

By share, this clonotype ranks as medium-sized. The V gene is TRBV7-2, the J gene TRBJ2-3, with no clear D. CDR1 and CDR2 (germline): SGHTA, FQGNSA. V was trimmed by 8 bases and J by 2 bases, leaving 14 bases between them. This CDR3 has 14 residues. CDR3: CASVPRGSTDTQYF. Written as DNA, the CDR3 is TGTGCCAGCGTACCCCGAGGATCCACAGATACGCAGTATTTT.

The chain recombines TRBV7-2 with TRBJ1-2; maybe TRBD1 (6 bases). CDR1 is SGHTA and CDR2 is FQGNSA in the germline V gene. V was shortened by 1 base and J by 7 bases, with 19 bases between the two germline ends. CDR3 length equals 16 residues. CDR3 residues: CASSLEEWDTIFGYTF. CDR3 coding DNA: TGTGCCAGCAGCTTAGAAGAATGGGACACCATCTTTGGCTACACCTTC. Supplemented by reference TRBV7-2 and TRBJ1-2, the full variable domain reads GAGVSQSPSNKVTEKGKDVELRCDPISGHTALYWYRQSLGQGLEFLIYFQGNSAPDKSGLPSDRFSAERTGGSVSTLTIQRTQQEDSAVYLCASSLEEWDTIFGYTFGSGTRLTVV.

With regard to this clonotype: An end of the junction differs from the germline gene, which may be a read error. V gene TRBV4-1 combines with J gene TRBJ1-5; D gene ambiguous. Germline loops: CDR1 MGHRA, CDR2 YSYEKL. This CDR3 is 14 amino acids long. Here the CDR3 reads CASSQVGWNQPQHF. The CDR3 coding sequence is TGTGCCAGCAGCCAAGTCGGGTGGAATCAGCCCCAGCATTTT.

The chain uses TRBV6-2 or TRBV6-3 and TRBJ2-1, with 15 bases lining up with TRBD2. CDR1 MNHEY and CDR2 SVGEGT come from the germline V gene. Trimming at V came to 4 bases and at J to 5 bases, leaving 6 bases not matched to a gene. There are 17 residues in the CDR3. CDR3: CASSSGLAGGPNNEQFF. CDR3 coding DNA: TGTGCCAGCAGTTCCGGACTAGCGGGAGGGCCGAACAATGAGCAGTTCTTC.

The chain is built from TRBV6-5 and TRBJ1-6; a possible D gene is TRBD1 (6 bases). Trimming stripped 5 bases from V and 14 bases from J, with 19 bases between. Germline assignment: CDR1 MNHEY and CDR2 SVGAGI. The CDR3 is 14 amino acids. The CDR3 protein is CASSGTTISRSLHF. Written as DNA, the CDR3 is TGTGCCAGCAGTGGGACAACCATAAGTAGGTCCCTCCACTTT.

This clonotype is large within its sample. The chain joins TRBV5-4 to TRBJ2-1; D gene unclear. The length of the CDR3 is 13 residues. Germline assignment: CDR1 SGHNT and CDR2 YYREEE (reference sequence). V was clipped by 0 bases and J by 8 bases, with 9 bases between them. The CDR3, as DNA: TGTGCCAGCAGCTTGGAGGCCTGGGATGAGCAGTTCTTC. Translation gives CASSLEAWDEQFF.

This clonotype was recorded a few times. The chain recombines TRBV27 with TRBJ1-6; weak D call: TRBD1 (6 bases). Trimming removed 5 bases from V and 4 bases from J, with 18 bases in between. The CDR3 consists of 17 residues. CDR1 is MNHEY and CDR2 is SMNVEV in the germline V gene (reference sequence). Here the CDR3 reads CASSAKQGAVYNSPLHF. The DNA for the CDR3 is TGTGCCAGCAGTGCTAAACAGGGCGCCGTTTATAATTCACCCCTCCACTTT.

This clonotype was seen more than once but under ten times. The V gene is TRBV28, the J gene TRBJ1-4, with D possibly TRBD1 on 5 matching bases. The CDR3 loop spans 15 amino acids. V was pared by 5 bases and J by 6 bases, with 16 bases between. Germline V gene sequence: CDR1 MDHEN, CDR2 SYDVKM. The CDR3 DNA reads as TGTGCCAGCAGTCCCCCCGGGGCCCCAGATGAAAAACTGTTTTTT. This codes for CASSPPGAPDEKLFF.